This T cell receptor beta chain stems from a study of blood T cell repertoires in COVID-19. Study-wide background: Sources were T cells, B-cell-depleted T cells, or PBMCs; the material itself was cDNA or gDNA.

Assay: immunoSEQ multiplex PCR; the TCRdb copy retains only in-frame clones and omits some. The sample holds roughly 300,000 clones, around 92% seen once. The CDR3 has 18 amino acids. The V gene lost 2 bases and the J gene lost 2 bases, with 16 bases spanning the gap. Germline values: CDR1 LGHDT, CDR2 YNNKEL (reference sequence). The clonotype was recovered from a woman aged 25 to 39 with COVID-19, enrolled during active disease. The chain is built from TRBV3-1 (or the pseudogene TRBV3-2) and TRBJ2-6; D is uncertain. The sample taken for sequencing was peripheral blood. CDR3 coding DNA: TGTGCCAGCAGCCAACACCAGGTACCAATCACTGGGGCCAACGTCCTGACTTTC. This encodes CASSQHQVPITGANVLTF.